A single sample is the source of the 30 T cell receptor beta chains below, sequenced in a study of cytomegalovirus exposure and HLA in healthy donors. It was with 60 Vbeta and 13 Jbeta primers that the PCR ran. Using immunoSEQ multiplex PCR, the repertoire was profiled, and TCRdb retains in-frame clones only, with some absent. The repertoire consists of more than 150,000 clones, with 80% occurring once and the leading ten covering 6.3%. The sequenced material came from PBMCs. All receptors derive from a man aged 40-49 years in good health and CMV-seropositive.

The gene calls are TRBV7-9 and TRBJ1-6; 9 bases fit TRBD1. The germline CDR1 and CDR2 sequences are SEHNR and FQNEAQ (reference sequence). CDR3 length: 17 residues. V shed 5 bases and J 4 bases; nucleotides not matched to a gene: 9. The CDR3 reads CASSGNRGPAYNSPLHF. The CDR3 DNA reads as TGTGCCAGCAGCGGCAACAGGGGGCCCGCTTATAATTCACCCCTCCACTTT.

CDR3 in amino acids: CSGTSGITGELFF. DNA of the CDR3: TGCAGCGGGACTAGCGGCATCACCGGGGAGCTGTTTTTT. This sequence joins TRBV29-1 and TRBJ2-2, with 10 bases that match TRBD2. Germline-derived CDR1 and CDR2 are SQVTM and ANQGSEA. With V trimmed by 7 bases and J by 4 bases, 3 bases remained unmatched. The CDR3 is 13 amino acids.

This clone was recorded a few times. V and J are TRBV7-9 and TRBJ1-4, with D perhaps TRBD1 (6 bases). The germline V gene has CDR1 SEHNR and CDR2 FQNEAQ (reference sequence). The CDR3 has 14 residues. V gave up 5 bases and J gave up 2 bases, with 9 bases separating them. Here the CDR3 reads CASSGGATNEKLFF. In DNA form, the CDR3 reads TGTGCCAGCAGCGGGGGGGCGACTAATGAAAAACTGTTTTTT. The entire variable domain, with the rest obtained from reference TRBV7-9 and TRBJ1-4, is as follows: DTGVSQNPRHKITKRGQNVTFRCDPISEHNRLYWYRQTLGQGPEFLTYFQNEAQLEKSRLLSDRFSAERPKGSFSTLEIQRTEQGDSAMYLCASSGGATNEKLFFGSGTQLSVL.

The V and J genes are TRBV27 and TRBJ1-2; D is uncertain. In germline, CDR1 is MNHEY, CDR2 SMNVEV (reference sequence). The V gene lost 0 bases and the J gene lost 8 bases, with 19 bases spanning the gap. The CDR3 contains 16 residues. The CDR3 DNA is TGTGCCAGCAGTTTATCGTTGGGCGCGGACTACGGGGGCTACACCTTC. Residues: CASSLSLGADYGGYTF.

The J gene is TRBJ2-3, the V gene TRBV27; a weak D match, TRBD2 (5 bases). V lost 8 bases, J lost 3 bases, and 15 bases lay in between. This CDR3 spans 14 amino acids. CDR1 and CDR2 from the germline V gene are MNHEY and SMNVEV (reference sequence). The CDR3 DNA follows: TGTGCCAGCCGTTATATCGAGGGAACAGATACGCAGTATTTT. It encodes CASRYIEGTDTQYF.

V is TRBV7-6 and J is TRBJ1-5, with 10 positions matching TRBD1. CDR1 is SGHVS, CDR2 FNYEAQ, per germline. The length of the CDR3 is 14 residues. The V gene end was trimmed by 3 bases and the J gene end by 5 bases; junction bases not matched to a gene: 1. CDR3: CASSLGTGDQPQHF. CDR3 nucleotide sequence: TGTGCCAGCAGCTTGGGGACAGGGGATCAGCCCCAGCATTTT.

The chain carries TRBV5-1 and TRBJ2-1; 7 bases agree with TRBD1. Unmatched junction bases numbered 13, after V lost 6 bases and J lost 4 bases. This CDR3 has 16 residues. Germline assignment: CDR1 SGHRS and CDR2 YFSETQ. The CDR3 DNA follows: TGCGCCAGCACCTCCTCCGGGACAGTGGCTTACAATGAGCAGTTCTTC. The encoded protein is CASTSSGTVAYNEQFF.

The rearrangement uses TRBV27 and TRBJ2-7; 15 nucleotides agree with TRBD2. Unmatched junction bases numbered 6, after V lost 6 bases and J lost 0 bases. Germline V gene data show CDR1 as MNHEY and CDR2 as SMNVEV (reference sequence). CDR3 length equals 17 residues. The CDR3 spells CASSPGLAGGYSYEQYF. CDR3 nucleotides: TGTGCCAGCAGCCCGGGACTAGCGGGGGGCTACTCCTACGAGCAGTACTTC.

The chain combines TRBV15 with TRBJ1-5; 7 bases agree with TRBD1. V was pared by 5 bases and J by 1 base, with 2 bases of the junction left unmatched. The CDR3 has 14 amino acids. CDR1 LNHNV and CDR2 YYDKDF come from the germline V gene (reference sequence). CDR3 coding DNA: TGTGCCACCAGCTGGGGACAGAGCAATCAGCCCCAGCATTTT. Amino acids: CATSWGQSNQPQHF.

The rearrangement uses TRBV28 and TRBJ1-1; possible D gene TRBD1, 5 bases. The germline gives CDR1 MDHEN, CDR2 SYDVKM. The CDR3 is made up of 14 amino acids. Trimming removed 1 base at V and 5 bases at J, with 11 bases between. CDR3: CASSLYGGKTEAFF. CDR3 sequence (DNA): TGTGCCAGCAGTTTATACGGGGGAAAAACTGAAGCTTTCTTT.

The chain recombines TRBV19 with TRBJ1-1; no clear D. Trimming took 3 bases from V and 1 from J, leaving 12 bases between them. The germline V gene has CDR1 LNHDA and CDR2 SQIVND (reference sequence). The CDR3 runs 15 residues. CDR3 DNA: TGTGCCAGTAGTATTCCCCCAGACAAGAACACTGAAGCTTTCTTT. This codes for CASSIPPDKNTEAFF. Full variable domain (missing parts from reference TRBV19 and TRBJ1-1): DGGITQSPKYLFRKEGQNVTLSCEQNLNHDAMYWYRQDPGQGLRLIYYSQIVNDFQKGDIAEGYSVSREKKESFPLTVTSAQKNPTAFYLCASSIPPDKNTEAFFGQGTRLTVV.

The chain has TRBV9 and TRBJ2-1, with 8 bases lining up with TRBD2. This CDR3 spans 15 amino acids. Germline V gives CDR1 SGDLS, CDR2 YYNGEE. The V segment lost 0 bases and the J segment 7 bases; nucleotides outside the gene matches: 6. The CDR3 nucleotides read TGTGCCAGCAGCGTAGCAGCGGGGGCCTTTAATGAGCAGTTCTTC. It encodes CASSVAAGAFNEQFF.

The chain has TRBV6-4 and TRBJ1-1; possibly TRBD1 for D (6 bases). CDR3 length equals 14 residues. V was clipped by 5 bases and J by 1 base, with 11 bases between them. CDR1 is MRHNA and CDR2 is SNTAGT in the germline V gene. The CDR3 protein is CASSPGTWNTEAFF. The CDR3 DNA follows: TGTGCCAGCAGTCCCGGGACATGGAACACTGAAGCTTTCTTT.

The J gene is TRBJ2-7, the V gene TRBV11-2; 9 bases align to TRBD1. CDR1 and CDR2 (germline): SGHAT, FQNNGV. The CDR3 runs 14 residues. Trimming took 7 bases from V and 3 from J; bases not matched to a gene: 7. The CDR3 spells CASMLGTGSYEQYF. The CDR3 DNA is TGTGCCAGCATGCTTGGGACAGGGAGCTACGAGCAGTACTTC.

This chain links TRBV5-6 with TRBJ2-5, with TRBD1 as a possible D gene (7 bases). Trimming removed 3 bases at V and 11 bases at J, with 20 bases between. This CDR3 contains 14 residues. Germline V CDR1 and CDR2: SGHDT, YYEEEE. The CDR3 sequence: CASSYRDRTGEQYF. The CDR3 DNA reads as TGTGCCAGCAGCTACCGGGACAGAACGGGGGAGCAGTACTTC.

This chain links TRBV15 with TRBJ2-5, with D possibly being TRBD2 (5 bases). This CDR3 has 16 amino acids. Per the germline V gene, CDR1 is LNHNV and CDR2 is YYDKDF (reference sequence). V dropped 0 bases and J dropped 5 bases, with 16 bases sitting between them. The CDR3 region has the DNA TGTGCCACCAGCAGAGATCTCGGGCTAGCCCGTGAGACCCAGTACTTC. Amino acids: CATSRDLGLARETQYF.

This sequence joins TRBV5-6 and TRBJ1-5; 9 bases are shared with TRBD1. Germline CDR1 SGHDT, CDR2 YYEEEE. V shed 3 bases, J shed 5 bases, and the junction held 6 bases outside the gene matches. The CDR3 length is 15 residues. CDR3 amino acids: CASSSGTGLHQPQHF. The CDR3 DNA reads as TGTGCCAGCAGCTCCGGGACAGGGTTACATCAGCCCCAGCATTTT. Variable domain in full (rest from reference TRBV5-6 and TRBJ1-5): DAGVTQSPTHLIKTRGQQVTLRCSPKSGHDTVSWYQQALGQGPQFIFQYYEEEERQRGNFPDRFSGHQFPNYSSELNVNALLLGDSALYLCASSSGTGLHQPQHFGDGTRLSIL.

The V gene is TRBV4-1, the J gene TRBJ2-2, with 13 positions matching TRBD2. The V and J ends lost 1 base and 4 bases, in that order; junction bases with no gene match: 9. Germline CDR1 reads MGHRA; CDR2 reads YSYEKL. The length of the CDR3 is 19 residues. DNA for the CDR3: TGCGCCAGCAGCCAAGGCCTACTAGCGGGGGGGCCTAGCACCGGGGAGCTGTTTTTT. Translated: CASSQGLLAGGPSTGELFF.

The chain links TRBV18 to TRBJ2-5, with D unresolved. CDR1 and CDR2 from the germline V gene are KGHSH and LQKENI. Trimming removed 6 bases from V and 3 bases from J, with 11 bases in between. The CDR3 runs 13 residues. Written as DNA, the CDR3 is TGTGCCAGCTCCTCTGCCCAGGAAGAGACCCAGTACTTC. This codes for CASSSAQEETQYF.

The chain joins TRBV7-9 to TRBJ2-7; possibly TRBD1 for D (8 bases). This CDR3 has 15 amino acids. Trimming removed 5 bases from V and 3 bases from J, with 17 bases in between. The germline gives CDR1 SEHNR, CDR2 FQNEAQ (reference sequence). The CDR3 nucleotides are TGTGCCAGCAGCCCCGACAGGGGAGGGATCTACGAGCAGTACTTC. It codes for CASSPDRGGIYEQYF.

The chain is built from TRBV4-1 and TRBJ2-5; 10 nucleotides agree with TRBD2. V was pared by 4 bases and J by 5 bases, with 13 bases of the junction left unmatched. Per germline, CDR1 MGHRA and CDR2 YSYEKL. CDR3 length equals 17 residues. This CDR3 is CASSRGPLAGVAETQYF. Here the CDR3 DNA reads TGCGCCAGCAGCCGTGGACCCCTAGCGGGGGTAGCGGAGACCCAGTACTTC.

The V call is TRBV7-9, the J call TRBJ2-7; 7 positions agree with TRBD1. V lost 2 bases, J lost 6 bases, and 7 bases stayed unmatched. CDR3 length: 14 amino acids. Germline V CDR1 and CDR2: SEHNR, FQNEAQ (reference sequence). The CDR3 protein is CASSLQGVYGEQYF. CDR3 sequence (DNA): TGTGCCAGCAGCTTACAGGGGGTTTATGGCGAGCAGTACTTC.

The chain carries TRBV10-3 and TRBJ2-5; 8 bases align to TRBD1. Trimming took 3 bases from V and 1 from J; bases not matched to a gene: 4. In germline, CDR1 is ENHRY, CDR2 SYGVKD. There are 15 residues in the CDR3. CDR3 region: CAISDPGQVQETQYF. The CDR3 region has the DNA TGTGCCATCAGTGATCCGGGACAGGTCCAAGAGACCCAGTACTTC.

The chain couples TRBV19 to TRBJ1-1; 8 bases line up with TRBD1. The CDR3 extends over 16 amino acids. V dropped 6 bases and J dropped 2; count of bases not matched to a gene: 11. Germline CDR1 is LNHDA and CDR2 is SQIVND (reference sequence). This CDR3 reads CASSPGLQGGNTEAFF. CDR3 nucleotide sequence: TGTGCCAGTAGCCCCGGATTACAGGGGGGCAACACTGAAGCTTTCTTT.

This clone was detected once. V is TRBV5-6 and J is TRBJ2-5, with D tentatively TRBD1 (6 bases). The germline V and J ends were trimmed by 4 bases and 4 bases, with 11 bases remaining between them. This CDR3 has 13 amino acids. Germline-derived CDR1 and CDR2 are SGHDT and YYEEEE. Written as DNA, the CDR3 is TGTGCCAGCAGCAGAATAGGGGGAGAGACCCAGTACTTC. Translated, it gives CASSRIGGETQYF.

The chain links TRBV7-8 to TRBJ1-2, with D possibly TRBD1 on 5 matching bases. V was shortened by 1 base and J by 2 bases, with 11 bases between the two germline ends. The germline V gene has CDR1 SGHVS and CDR2 FQNEAQ. The CDR3 runs to 15 residues. CDR3 region: CASSLGGGRNYGYTF. Written as DNA, the CDR3 is TGTGCCAGCAGCTTAGGGGGGGGGAGGAACTATGGCTACACCTTC.

This clone appeared a few times. The genes are TRBV7-9 and TRBJ2-2; a possible D gene is TRBD2 (5 bases). The germline CDR1 and CDR2 sequences are SEHNR and FQNEAQ (reference sequence). This CDR3 comprises 14 residues. V lost 5 bases and J 5 bases, leaving 12 bases between the germline ends. CDR3 bases: TGTGCCAGCAGCCCGAGGGCCGAGACCGGGGAGCTGTTTTTT. As protein: CASSPRAETGELFF.

The chain combines TRBV5-4 with TRBJ2-1; TRBD2 might be the D (6 bases). The CDR3 sequence is 16 residues long. Germline CDR1 is SGHNT and CDR2 is YYREEE (reference sequence). V lost 4 bases and J lost 2, with 16 bases in between. The CDR3 reads CASSPDGGGTYNEQFF. DNA of the CDR3: TGTGCCAGCAGCCCGGACGGGGGAGGAACCTACAATGAGCAGTTCTTC.

The chain is built from TRBV30 and TRBJ2-2, with 7 bases that match TRBD2. J gave up 7 bases and V 0 bases, and 14 bases lay outside the gene matches. This CDR3 has 17 amino acids. Germline CDR1 GTSNPN, CDR2 SVGIG (reference sequence). This chain's CDR3 is CAWSVRRGTRVYGELFF. CDR3 bases: TGTGCCTGGAGTGTACGGCGGGGGACGAGGGTTTACGGGGAGCTGTTTTTT.

For this clone: The DNA is omitted, as the CDR3 cannot be located on it reliably, and the CDR3 follows TCRdb's listing. V gene TRBV6-5 combines with J gene TRBJ2-1; whether TRBD2, the table's D call, matches the DNA was not checked. The CDR3 adds up to 16 amino acids, both ends counted. Germline loops: CDR1 MNHEY, CDR2 SVGAGI. CDR3: CASSSSLAGGEDEQFF.